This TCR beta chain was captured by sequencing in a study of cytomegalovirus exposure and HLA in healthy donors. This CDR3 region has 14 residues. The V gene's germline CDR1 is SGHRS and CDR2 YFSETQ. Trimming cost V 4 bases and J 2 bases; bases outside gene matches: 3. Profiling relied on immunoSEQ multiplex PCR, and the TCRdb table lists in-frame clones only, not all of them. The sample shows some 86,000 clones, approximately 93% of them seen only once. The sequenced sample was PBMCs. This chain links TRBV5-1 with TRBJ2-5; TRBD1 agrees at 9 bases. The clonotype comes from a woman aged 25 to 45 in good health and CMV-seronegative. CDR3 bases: TGCGCCAGCAGCAAGGGGACAGGGCAAGAGACCCAGTACTTC. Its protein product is CASSKGTGQETQYF.